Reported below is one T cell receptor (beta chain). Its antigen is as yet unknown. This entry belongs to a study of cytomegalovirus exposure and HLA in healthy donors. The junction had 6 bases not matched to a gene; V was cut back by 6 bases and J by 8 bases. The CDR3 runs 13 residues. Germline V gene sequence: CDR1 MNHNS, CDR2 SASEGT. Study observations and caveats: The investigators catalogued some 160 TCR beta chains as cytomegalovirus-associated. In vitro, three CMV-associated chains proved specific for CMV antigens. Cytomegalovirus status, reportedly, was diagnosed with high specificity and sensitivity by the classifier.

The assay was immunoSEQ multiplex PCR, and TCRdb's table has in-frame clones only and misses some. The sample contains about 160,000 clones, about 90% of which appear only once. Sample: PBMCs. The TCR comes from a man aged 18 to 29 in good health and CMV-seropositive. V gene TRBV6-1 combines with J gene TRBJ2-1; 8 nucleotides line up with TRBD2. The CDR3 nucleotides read TGTGCCAGCAGCCTAGCGGGTTTTGATGAGCAGTTCTTC. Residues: CASSLAGFDEQFF.